The next 25 T cell receptor beta chains were all read from a single sample in a study of PD-L1 blockade in urothelial cancer. TCRdb's copy holds only in-frame clones and misses some; the assay was immunoSEQ multiplex PCR. The sample shows roughly 45,000 clones, 83% of them seen only once. Time point of the sample: peripheral blood 6 weeks after treatment start. The source was PBMCs, collected around atezolizumab (anti-PD-L1) treatment. The receptors shown here come from a man in his 60s with urothelial cancer.

The chain uses TRBV6-6 and TRBJ2-7, with 7 positions matching TRBD2. The CDR3 has 13 residues. The germline V gene has CDR1 MNHNY and CDR2 SVGAGI (reference sequence). V lost 2 bases, J lost 4 bases, and 2 bases stayed unmatched. The CDR3: CASSYGTTYEQYF. The CDR3 bases are TGTGCCAGCAGTTACGGGACTACATACGAGCAGTACTTC.

The gene calls are TRBV5-8 and TRBJ2-7; D call uncertain. Germline V gene lookup returns CDR1 SGHTS and CDR2 YDEGEE. The ends were cut back, 4 bases at V and 3 bases at J, with 5 bases in the middle. The CDR3 has 11 amino acids. DNA for the CDR3: TGTGCCAGCAGCGGAGACTACGAGCAGTACTTC. Protein product: CASSGDYEQYF.

CDR3 amino acids: CASSKALRGYEQYF. CDR3 DNA sequence: TGTGCCAGCAGCAAAGCGCTCCGGGGTTACGAGCAGTACTTC. This chain joins TRBV21-1 and TRBJ2-7; the table's D call, TRBD2, has no DNA check behind it. TRBV21-1 is recorded as a pseudogene. The CDR3 sequence is 14 residues long.

The chain uses TRBV7-2 and TRBJ2-7; a possible D gene is TRBD1 (5 bases). Trimming shortened V by 2 bases and J by 3 bases, and 14 bases separated the two germline ends. The CDR3 covers 15 residues. Germline V gene lookup returns CDR1 SGHTA and CDR2 FQGNSA. The CDR3 sequence: CASSLRSGISYEQYF. The CDR3 bases are TGTGCCAGCAGCTTACGTTCAGGGATTAGCTACGAGCAGTACTTC.

The chain combines TRBV27 with TRBJ2-1, with 8 bases aligning to TRBD2. The CDR3 runs 15 residues. Trimming took 6 bases from V and 3 from J; bases not matched to a gene: 7. In germline, CDR1 is MNHEY, CDR2 SMNVEV (reference sequence). CDR3 amino acids: CASSLSGGHYNEQFF. CDR3 nucleotides: TGTGCCAGCAGCTTAAGCGGGGGCCACTACAATGAGCAGTTCTTC.

The CDR3 DNA follows: TGCGCCAGCAGCTTAGGTCAGGGGGCAGATACGCAGTATTTT. This encodes CASSLGQGADTQYF. This chain joins TRBV5-1 and TRBJ2-3; TRBD1 matches at 7 bases. V lost 2 bases and J lost 4; bases outside the gene matches: 4. This CDR3 has 14 amino acids. CDR1 and CDR2 (germline): SGHRS, YFSETQ.

Relative to its sample, this clone is medium-sized (0.01 to 0.1%). The chain joins TRBV2 to TRBJ2-1; tentative D call: TRBD2 (6 bases). Germline CDR1 is SNHLY and CDR2 is FYNNEI. This CDR3 comprises 13 residues. Deletions cut 10 bases from V and 9 bases from J, with 19 bases between. The CDR3 sequence: CANTPGGWGEQFF. The CDR3 nucleotides read TGTGCCAATACCCCCGGGGGATGGGGTGAGCAGTTCTTC.

DNA for the CDR3: TGTGCCAGCAGTGTTGGGGGGTTGAGCGGGGAGCTGTTTTTT. Its translation: CASSVGGLSGELFF. The chain is built from TRBV2 and TRBJ2-2; D is possibly TRBD2 (6 bases). The CDR3 consists of 14 residues. The germline CDR1 and CDR2 sequences are SNHLY and FYNNEI. V gave up 4 bases and J gave up 7 bases, with 13 bases separating them.

The J gene is TRBJ2-5, the V gene TRBV7-2; 15 nucleotides align to TRBD2. V lost 5 bases and J lost 3; bases outside the gene matches: 4. Germline V gives CDR1 SGHTA, CDR2 FQGNSA. The CDR3 length is 16 residues. For the CDR3, the DNA is TGTGCCAGCAGCCAAGGACTAGCGGGGGGGGAAGAGACCCAGTACTTC. Protein sequence: CASSQGLAGGEETQYF.

This clone has just a few counts. The chain carries TRBV7-2 and TRBJ2-5; D gene unclear. Germline V CDR1 and CDR2: SGHTA, FQGNSA. Trimming left V 1 base short and J 3 bases short, with 9 bases between. The CDR3 is made up of 14 amino acids. The CDR3 bases are TGTGCCAGCAGCTTAGTCCTCCGGGAAGAGACCCAGTACTTC. This encodes CASSLVLREETQYF.

This clone was counted between two and nine times. This chain joins TRBV6-1 and TRBJ1-6; 9 nucleotides agree with TRBD1. V shed 3 bases and J 12 bases; nucleotides not matched to a gene: 0. CDR3 size: 12 residues. Germline V lookup: CDR1 MNHNS, CDR2 SASEGT. DNA of the CDR3: TGTGCCAGCAGTGAGGACAGGGGACCCCTCCACTTT. This translates into CASSEDRGPLHF.

This chain links TRBV10-3 with TRBJ1-1, with a possible D match to TRBD1 (6 bases). V was clipped by 6 bases and J by 1 base, with 9 bases between them. CDR3 size: 13 residues. Germline V gene lookup returns CDR1 ENHRY and CDR2 SYGVKD. CDR3 sequence: CAIREQGNTEAFF. The CDR3 DNA follows: TGTGCCATCAGAGAACAGGGGAACACTGAAGCTTTCTTT.

CDR3 nucleotide sequence: TGTGCCAGCAGCTCGTCCTCAGGGGGAAGGCGGGCAACTTTCTTT. Its protein is CASSSSSGGRRATFF. The chain couples TRBV7-2 to TRBJ1-1, with 7 bases lining up with TRBD1. The germline gives CDR1 SGHTA, CDR2 FQGNSA. Trimming at V came to 4 bases and at J to 12 bases, leaving 17 bases not matched to a gene. CDR3 length: 15 amino acids.

The chain joins TRBV19 to TRBJ1-2; D call uncertain. V gave up 7 bases and J gave up 4 bases, with 10 bases separating them. The CDR3 sequence is 12 residues long. Germline V gene sequence: CDR1 LNHDA, CDR2 SQIVND (reference sequence). The CDR3 DNA reads as TGTGCCAGTAACCCAGGCTCCTATGGCTACACCTTC. This encodes CASNPGSYGYTF.

This clone has a single count. V gene TRBV12-1 combines with J gene TRBJ2-7; TRBD1 was called by the table and not checked on the DNA. TRBV12-1 is deemed a pseudogene. The CDR3 is 13 residues long. This chain's CDR3 is CASSPNNAYEQYF. The DNA of the CDR3 is TGTGCCAGCAGCCCAAACAACGCCTACGAGCAGTACTTC.

CDR3 in amino acids: CATSRDRDSSTDTQYF. DNA of the CDR3: TGTGCCACCAGCAGAGATCGGGACAGCTCCACAGATACGCAGTATTTT. The V call is TRBV15, the J call TRBJ2-3; 7 bases are a match to TRBD1. The CDR3 runs 16 residues. Looked up from germline, CDR1 is LNHNV and CDR2 is YYDKDF (reference sequence). Losses at the gene ends were 0 bases for V and 2 bases for J; bases not matched to a gene: 5. Full variable domain (rest looked up from reference TRBV15 and TRBJ2-3): DAMVIQNPRYQVTQFGKPVTLSCSQTLNHNVMYWYQQKSSQAPKLLFHYYDKDFNNEADTPDNFQSRRPNTSFCFLDIRSPGLGDTAMYLCATSRDRDSSTDTQYFGPGTRLTVL.

The chain carries TRBV2 and TRBJ2-3; D is unclear. The length of the CDR3 is 16 residues. Germline loops: CDR1 SNHLY, CDR2 FYNNEI. V dropped 7 bases and J dropped 2 bases, with 19 bases sitting between them. The CDR3 DNA reads TGTGCCAGCACCAAATCCCCGGCAGGTTACACAGATACGCAGTATTTT. Amino acid sequence: CASTKSPAGYTDTQYF.

This clone has only a few counts. This chain uses TRBV7-8 with TRBJ2-7, with D tentatively TRBD1 (6 bases). The germline gives CDR1 SGHVS, CDR2 FQNEAQ. This CDR3 region has 15 residues. V was cut by 5 bases and J by 5 bases, with 19 bases left in between. CDR3 sequence: CASSLQGGKFNEQYF. Written as DNA, the CDR3 is TGTGCCAGCAGCCTCCAAGGGGGAAAGTTCAACGAGCAGTACTTC.

The chain combines TRBV5-1 with TRBJ2-3, with TRBD2 as a possible D gene (7 bases). The V gene lost 0 bases and the J gene lost 5 bases, with 16 bases spanning the gap. Germline assignment: CDR1 SGHRS and CDR2 YFSETQ. This CDR3 spans 16 amino acids. CDR3 sequence (DNA): TGCGCCAGCAGCTTGGGGGGACGGGGGGCCGGAGATACGCAGTATTTT. It codes for CASSLGGRGAGDTQYF.

The V call is TRBV2, the J call TRBJ2-7; maybe TRBD1 (6 bases). The CDR3 has 13 amino acids. V was trimmed by 3 bases and J by 3 bases, leaving 9 bases between them. From germline, CDR1 is SNHLY and CDR2 FYNNEI. The CDR3 protein is CASSERGSYEQYF. CDR3 in DNA: TGTGCCAGCAGTGAGAGGGGGAGCTACGAGCAGTACTTC.

This rearrangement joins TRBV7-9 to TRBJ2-7, with 11 bases fitting TRBD2. The CDR3 sequence is 16 residues long. Germline CDR1 reads SEHNR; CDR2 reads FQNEAQ (reference sequence). Unmatched junction bases numbered 11, after V lost 3 bases and J lost 7 bases. The CDR3 coding sequence is TGTGCCAGCAGCTTCTTGGTTACTAGCGGGGGTGGTGAGCAGTACTTC. Translation gives CASSFLVTSGGGEQYF. The whole variable domain, remainder taken from reference TRBV7-9 and TRBJ2-7, is DTGVSQNPRHKITKRGQNVTFRCDPISEHNRLYWYRQTLGQGPEFLTYFQNEAQLEKSRLLSDRFSAERPKGSFSTLEIQRTEQGDSAMYLCASSFLVTSGGGEQYFGPGTRLTVT.

The J gene is TRBJ1-2, the V gene TRBV6-5; 9 bases match TRBD1. V shed 5 bases and J 6 bases; nucleotides not matched to a gene: 4. The CDR3 loop spans 13 amino acids. CDR1 and CDR2 from the germline V gene are MNHEY and SVGAGI. For the CDR3, the DNA is TGTGCCAGCAGTACGACAGGGGGACATGGCTACACCTTC. This codes for CASSTTGGHGYTF.

The gene calls are TRBV18 and TRBJ1-4; the D gene is possibly TRBD1 (5 bases). This CDR3 spans 16 amino acids. The V end lost 4 bases, the J end lost 0 bases, and 12 bases lay between the germline ends. Germline CDR1 reads KGHSH; CDR2 reads LQKENI. CDR3 DNA: TGTGCCAGCTCACTCCGACAGATAGCAACTAATGAAAAACTGTTTTTT. Translated: CASSLRQIATNEKLFF.

This clone was seen a single time. The chain carries TRBV6-1 and TRBJ2-7; D ambiguous. CDR3 length equals 12 residues. Trimming removed 3 bases from V and 5 bases from J, with 8 bases in between. Germline values: CDR1 MNHNS, CDR2 SASEGT. CDR3 DNA: TGTGCCAGCAGTGAGCGAACCAACGAGCAGTACTTC. Protein: CASSERTNEQYF.

This clone was seen just once. The rearrangement links TRBV30 to TRBJ1-4; perhaps TRBD1 as D (6 bases). This CDR3 spans 15 amino acids. Trimming stripped 1 base from V and 4 bases from J, with 13 bases between. In germline, CDR1 is GTSNPN, CDR2 SVGIG (reference sequence). In nucleotides, the CDR3 is TGTGCCTGGAGTGGGGGACAAGGGTTTAATGAAAAACTGTTTTTT. Protein product: CAWSGGQGFNEKLFF.